Below are 13 T cell receptor beta chains sequenced from a single sample in a study of OX40 agonist ivuxolimab in advanced cancers. Libraries were constructed by the immunoSEQ multiplex PCR assay. TCRdb's version of the immuneACCESS table is confined to in-frame rearrangements and falls short of the full clone set. An unresolved V gene accounts for under half of the shortfall where checked; the remainder is of unknown origin. The sample table holds about 64,000 clones, of which 88% were seen once. The biggest ten clones account for roughly 0.66% of the sample. Here the sequenced sample was CD4+ or CD8+ T cells sorted from blood, taken in a trial of the OX40 agonist ivuxolimab. These receptors were obtained from an adult with an advanced solid tumor such as melanoma, head and neck, liver or kidney cancer.

The V call is TRBV10-3, the J call TRBJ2-3; D not certain. The germline V gene encodes CDR1 ENHRY and CDR2 SYGVKD. Trimming took off 6 bases at V and 0 bases at J, with 10 bases between the two ends. The CDR3 totals 14 residues. The CDR3 region has the DNA TGTGCCATCAGGGGATTAGGGAGCACAGATACGCAGTATTTT. This sequence encodes CAIRGLGSTDTQYF.

Of note for this clone: Its ends do not fully match the called genes, so a read error is possible. The V gene is TRBV20-1, the J gene TRBJ2-5, with 10 nucleotides matching TRBD2. CDR1 and CDR2 from the germline V gene are DFQATT and SNEGSKA (reference sequence). The CDR3 runs 11 residues. This CDR3 reads CSTSGEETQYF. CDR3 nucleotide sequence: TGCAGTACTAGCGGGGAAGAGACCCAGTACTTC.

This chain joins TRBV27 and TRBJ2-3, with TRBD2 matching over 7 bases. CDR3 length equals 16 residues. In germline, CDR1 is MNHEY, CDR2 SMNVEV (reference sequence). J gave up 3 bases and V 3 bases, and 9 bases lay outside the gene matches. For the CDR3, the DNA is TGTGCCAGCAGTTTGCGCGGGAGAGGTGGGACAGATACGCAGTATTTT. Translated: CASSLRGRGGTDTQYF.

CDR3 amino acids: CATGKGNQPQHF. The CDR3 DNA reads TGTGCCACTGGAAAGGGCAATCAGCCCCAGCATTTT. The chain recombines TRBV15 with TRBJ1-5; no reliable D call. The germline V gene encodes CDR1 LNHNV and CDR2 YYDKDF (reference sequence). Trimming cost V 9 bases and J 2 bases, with 8 bases left between them. This CDR3 has 12 amino acids. The variable domain in full, with the rest retrieved from reference TRBV15 and TRBJ1-5, is DAMVIQNPRYQVTQFGKPVTLSCSQTLNHNVMYWYQQKSSQAPKLLFHYYDKDFNNEADTPDNFQSRRPNTSFCFLDIRSPGLGDTAMYLCATGKGNQPQHFGDGTRLSIL.

This clone was seen only a few times. The chain carries TRBV5-5 and TRBJ1-1; D is undetermined. V was pared by 1 base and J by 7 bases, with 11 bases between. Germline V gives CDR1 SGHKS, CDR2 YYEKEE (reference sequence). CDR3 length equals 13 residues. CDR3 sequence reads: CASSLISGNEAFF. Here the CDR3 DNA reads TGTGCCAGCAGCTTGATATCTGGGAATGAAGCTTTCTTT.

CDR3 in DNA: TGTGCCAGCAGCACCTCCCTTTATTTTGAGCAGTATTTT. Translation gives CASSTSLYFEQYF. The chain carries TRBV7-2 and TRBJ2-3; D is unresolved. Trimming left V 5 bases short and J 11 bases short, with 17 bases between. This CDR3 is built from 13 residues. Germline V gene sequence: CDR1 SGHTA, CDR2 FQGNSA. Combining the CDR3 with reference TRBV7-2 and TRBJ2-3 gives the whole variable domain GAGVSQSPSNKVTEKGKDVELRCDPISGHTALYWYRQSLGQGLEFLIYFQGNSAPDKSGLPSDRFSAERTGGSVSTLTIQRTQQEDSAVYLCASSTSLYFEQYFGPGTRLTVL.

This chain uses TRBV10-2 with TRBJ2-2, with 7 bases lining up with TRBD1. The CDR3 totals 14 residues. Germline V gene data show CDR1 as WSHSY and CDR2 as SAAADI. After removal of 7 bases from V and 5 bases from J, the junction contained 7 bases not matched to a gene. CDR3 nucleotide sequence: TGCGCCAGCACTCAGGGGGTTGGGACCGGGGAGCTGTTTTTT. Translating it yields CASTQGVGTGELFF.

The rearrangement uses TRBV27 and TRBJ2-7; TRBD1 aligns across 8 bases. The CDR3 has 16 residues. V was pared by 3 bases and J by 3 bases, with 10 bases of the junction left unmatched. The germline gives CDR1 MNHEY, CDR2 SMNVEV (reference sequence). In DNA form, the CDR3 reads TGTGCCAGCAGTTTCTCCTCCGGGACAGGTTTCTACGAGCAGTACTTC. It codes for CASSFSSGTGFYEQYF.

The rearrangement joins TRBV30 to TRBJ1-6, with D hard to call. The CDR3 spans 13 residues. The V end was cut by 1 base, the J end by 7 bases, with 8 bases between. The germline gives CDR1 GTSNPN, CDR2 SVGIG (reference sequence). The CDR3 bases are TGTGCCTGGAGTGGGCTTGGAAATTCACCCCTCCACTTT. This gives the protein CAWSGLGNSPLHF.

This chain uses TRBV11-2 with TRBJ2-3; 8 positions agree with TRBD2. Germline loops: CDR1 SGHAT, CDR2 FQNNGV. The V and J ends lost 3 bases and 2 bases, in that order; junction bases with no gene match: 1. This CDR3 has 14 residues. For the CDR3, the DNA is TGTGCCAGCAGCTTTAGCGGGATCACAGATACGCAGTATTTT. Protein sequence: CASSFSGITDTQYF.

The V call is TRBV6-1, the J call TRBJ1-2; D might be TRBD1 (6 bases). Germline CDR1 MNHNS, CDR2 SASEGT. V was cut by 5 bases and J by 4 bases, with 14 bases left in between. The CDR3 consists of 14 residues. CDR3 sequence (DNA): TGTGCCAGCAGTTTAGACAGGACGGGCTATGGCTACACCTTC. Translation gives CASSLDRTGYGYTF.

This sequence joins TRBV6-5 and TRBJ1-6; D ambiguous. The length of the CDR3 is 13 residues. V shed 11 bases and J shed 10 bases, with 18 bases lying between them. Germline-derived CDR1 and CDR2 are MNHEY and SVGAGI. CDR3 sequence: CAAGGSEESPLHF. The CDR3 nucleotides read TGTGCCGCGGGAGGTTCGGAGGAGTCACCCCTCCACTTT.

The gene calls are TRBV5-1 and TRBJ2-7; a possible D gene is TRBD1 (6 bases). There are 14 residues in the CDR3. Germline V CDR1 and CDR2: SGHRS, YFSETQ. V lost 0 bases and J lost 4, with 11 bases in between. CDR3 region: CASSLANRAYEQYF. The CDR3 DNA reads TGCGCCAGCAGCTTGGCCAACAGGGCTTACGAGCAGTACTTC.